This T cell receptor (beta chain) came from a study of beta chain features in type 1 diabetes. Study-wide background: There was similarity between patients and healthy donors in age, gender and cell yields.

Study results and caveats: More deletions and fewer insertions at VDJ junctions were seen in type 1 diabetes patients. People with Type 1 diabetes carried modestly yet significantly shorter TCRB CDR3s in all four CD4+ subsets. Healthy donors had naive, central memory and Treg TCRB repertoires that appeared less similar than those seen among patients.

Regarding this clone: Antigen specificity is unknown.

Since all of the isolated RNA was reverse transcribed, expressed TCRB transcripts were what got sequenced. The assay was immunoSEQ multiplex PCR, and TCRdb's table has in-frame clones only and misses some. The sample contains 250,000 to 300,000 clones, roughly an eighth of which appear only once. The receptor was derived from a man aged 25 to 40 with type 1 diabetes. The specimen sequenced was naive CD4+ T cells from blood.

For the CDR3, the DNA is TGTGCCAGCAGCCTCAGACCCGGAGTGGCCCAGTACTTC. Its protein is CASSLRPGVAQYF. This sequence joins TRBV11-3 and TRBJ2-5; D is undetermined. Germline V lookup: CDR1 SGHNT, CDR2 YENEEA. This CDR3 is 13 amino acids long. V was trimmed by 5 bases and J by 9 bases, leaving 16 bases between them.